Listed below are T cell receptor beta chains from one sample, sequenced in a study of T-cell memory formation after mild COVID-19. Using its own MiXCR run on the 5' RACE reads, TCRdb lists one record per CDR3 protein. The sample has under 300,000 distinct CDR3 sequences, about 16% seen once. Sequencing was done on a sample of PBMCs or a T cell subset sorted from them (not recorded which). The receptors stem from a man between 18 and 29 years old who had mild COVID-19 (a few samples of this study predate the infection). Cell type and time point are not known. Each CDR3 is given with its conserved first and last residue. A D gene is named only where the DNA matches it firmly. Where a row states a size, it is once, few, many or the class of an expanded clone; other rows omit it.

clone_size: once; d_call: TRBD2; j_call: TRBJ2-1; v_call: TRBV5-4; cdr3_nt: TGTGCCAGCAGCACCGGGACTAGCGGGGGGGCCGATGAGCAGTTCTTC; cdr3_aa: CASSTGTSGGADEQFF
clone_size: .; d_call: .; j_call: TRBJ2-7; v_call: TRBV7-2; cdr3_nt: TGTGCCAGCAGCTTAAGGCTCAGCGGAGTGGGCTACGAGCAGTACTTC; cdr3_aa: CASSLRLSGVGYEQYF
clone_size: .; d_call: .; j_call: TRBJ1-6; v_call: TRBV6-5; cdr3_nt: TGTGCCAGCAGTTACTCTCAGGGCATGAATTCACCCCTCCACTTT; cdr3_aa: CASSYSQGMNSPLHF
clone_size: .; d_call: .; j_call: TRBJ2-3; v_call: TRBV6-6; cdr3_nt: TGTGCCAGCCAGGCCCGCACAGATACGCAGTATTTT; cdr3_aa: CASQARTDTQYF
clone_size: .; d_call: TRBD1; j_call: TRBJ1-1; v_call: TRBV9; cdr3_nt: TGTGCCAGCAGCGTAGAGGGACAGCGCACTGAAGCTTTCTTT; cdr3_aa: CASSVEGQRTEAFF
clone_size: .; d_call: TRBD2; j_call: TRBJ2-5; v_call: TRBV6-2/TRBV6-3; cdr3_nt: TGTGCCAGCAGTGGGACTAGCGGGCAGACCCAGTACTTC; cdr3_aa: CASSGTSGQTQYF
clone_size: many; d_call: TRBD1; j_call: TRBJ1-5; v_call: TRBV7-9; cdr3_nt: TGTGCCAGCAGCTTGAGCACAGGGGTTGGAGGGCCCCAGCATTTT; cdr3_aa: CASSLSTGVGGPQHF
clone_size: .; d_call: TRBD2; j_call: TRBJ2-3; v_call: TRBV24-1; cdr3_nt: TGTGCCACCAGTGACTCCGGGACTAGCGGTCACACAGATACGCAGTATTTT; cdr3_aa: CATSDSGTSGHTDTQYF
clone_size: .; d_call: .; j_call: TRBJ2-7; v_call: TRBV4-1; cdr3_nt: TGCGCCAGCAGCCCCCAGGCGGATTACGAGCAGTACTTC; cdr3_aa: CASSPQADYEQYF
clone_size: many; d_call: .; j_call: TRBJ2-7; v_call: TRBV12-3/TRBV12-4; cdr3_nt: TGTGCCAGCAGTGCGGGGGCATACTACGAGCAGTACTTC; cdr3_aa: CASSAGAYYEQYF